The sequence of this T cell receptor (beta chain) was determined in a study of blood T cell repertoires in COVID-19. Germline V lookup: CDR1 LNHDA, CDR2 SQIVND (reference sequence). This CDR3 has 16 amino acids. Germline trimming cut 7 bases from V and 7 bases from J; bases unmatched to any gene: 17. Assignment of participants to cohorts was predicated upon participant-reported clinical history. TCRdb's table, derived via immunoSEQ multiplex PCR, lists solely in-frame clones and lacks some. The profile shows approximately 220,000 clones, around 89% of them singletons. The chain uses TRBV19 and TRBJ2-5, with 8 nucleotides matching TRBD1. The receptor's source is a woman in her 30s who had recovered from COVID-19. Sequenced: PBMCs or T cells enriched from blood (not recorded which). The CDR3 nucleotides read TGTGCCAGTACCCCAGGGGGCAAGGACCCTATGGGGACCCAGTACTTC. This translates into CASTPGGKDPMGTQYF.